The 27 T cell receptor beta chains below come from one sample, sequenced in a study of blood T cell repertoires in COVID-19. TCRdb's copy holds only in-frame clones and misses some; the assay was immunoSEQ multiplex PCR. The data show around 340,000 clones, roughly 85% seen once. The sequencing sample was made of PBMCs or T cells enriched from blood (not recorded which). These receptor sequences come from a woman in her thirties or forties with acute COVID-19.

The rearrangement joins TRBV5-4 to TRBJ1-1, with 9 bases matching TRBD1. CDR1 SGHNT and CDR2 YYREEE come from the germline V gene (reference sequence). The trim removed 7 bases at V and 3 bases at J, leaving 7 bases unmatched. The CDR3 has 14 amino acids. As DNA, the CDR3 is TGTGCCAGCGGATTACAGGGGGCGTACACTGAAGCTTTCTTT. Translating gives CASGLQGAYTEAFF.

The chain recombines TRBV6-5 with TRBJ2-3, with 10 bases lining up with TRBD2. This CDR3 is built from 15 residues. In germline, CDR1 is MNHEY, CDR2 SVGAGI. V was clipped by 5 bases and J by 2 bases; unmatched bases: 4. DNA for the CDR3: TGTGCCAGCAGTCTTAGCGGGAGGTCCACAGATACGCAGTATTTT. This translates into CASSLSGRSTDTQYF.

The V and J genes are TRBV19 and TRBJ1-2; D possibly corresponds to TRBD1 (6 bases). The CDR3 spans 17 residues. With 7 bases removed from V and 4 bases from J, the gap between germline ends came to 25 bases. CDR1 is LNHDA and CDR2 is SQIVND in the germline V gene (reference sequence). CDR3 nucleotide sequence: TGTGCCAGTAAACCGGGACACGGAGACTTTGTAGTCTATGGCTACACCTTC. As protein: CASKPGHGDFVVYGYTF.

The CDR3 DNA follows: TGCGCCAGCAGCTTGGGACAGTCGCTTACAACAGATACGCAGTATTTT. Translated: CASSLGQSLTTDTQYF. The chain carries TRBV5-1 and TRBJ2-3, with D tentatively TRBD1 (5 bases). From germline, CDR1 is SGHRS and CDR2 YFSETQ. The CDR3 extends over 16 amino acids. The germline V and J ends were trimmed by 0 bases and 3 bases, with 14 bases remaining between them.

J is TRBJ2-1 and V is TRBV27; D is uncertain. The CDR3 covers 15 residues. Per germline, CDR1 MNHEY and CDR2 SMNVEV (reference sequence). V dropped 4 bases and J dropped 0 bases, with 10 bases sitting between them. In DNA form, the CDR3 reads TGTGCCAGCAGTTCAACCATGAGCTCCTACAATGAGCAGTTCTTC. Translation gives CASSSTMSSYNEQFF.

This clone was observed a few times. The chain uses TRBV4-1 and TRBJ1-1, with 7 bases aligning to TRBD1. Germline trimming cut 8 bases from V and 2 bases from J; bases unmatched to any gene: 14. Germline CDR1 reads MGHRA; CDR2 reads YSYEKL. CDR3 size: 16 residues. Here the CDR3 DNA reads TGCGCCAGCTGCCCACAAAACAGGGGAAGCAACACTGAAGCTTTCTTT. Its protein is CASCPQNRGSNTEAFF.

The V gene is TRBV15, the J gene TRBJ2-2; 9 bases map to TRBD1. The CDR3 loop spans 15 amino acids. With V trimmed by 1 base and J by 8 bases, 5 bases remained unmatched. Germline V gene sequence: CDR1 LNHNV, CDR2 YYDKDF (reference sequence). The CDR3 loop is CATSRARTGEGELFF. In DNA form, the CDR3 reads TGTGCCACCAGCAGAGCTAGGACAGGGGAAGGGGAGCTGTTTTTT.

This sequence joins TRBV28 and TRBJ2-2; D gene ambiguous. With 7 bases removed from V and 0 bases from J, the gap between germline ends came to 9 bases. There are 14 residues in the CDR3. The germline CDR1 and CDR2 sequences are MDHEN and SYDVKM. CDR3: CASKLLANTGELFF. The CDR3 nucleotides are TGTGCCAGCAAACTGCTCGCGAACACCGGGGAGCTGTTTTTT.

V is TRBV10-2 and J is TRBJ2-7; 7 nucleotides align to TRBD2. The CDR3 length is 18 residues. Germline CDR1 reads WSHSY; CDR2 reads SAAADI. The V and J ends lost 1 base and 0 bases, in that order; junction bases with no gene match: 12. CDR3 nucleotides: TGCGCCAGCAGTGAGTTAGGTTGGGGAGCGGGAAGCTCCTACGAGCAGTACTTC. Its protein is CASSELGWGAGSSYEQYF.

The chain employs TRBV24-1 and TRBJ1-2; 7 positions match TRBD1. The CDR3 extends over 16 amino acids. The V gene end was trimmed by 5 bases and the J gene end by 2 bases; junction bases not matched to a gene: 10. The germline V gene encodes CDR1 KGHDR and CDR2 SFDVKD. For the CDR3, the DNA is TGTGCCACCAGTGCCCCAATACAGGGGCTCAACTATGGCTACACCTTC. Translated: CATSAPIQGLNYGYTF.

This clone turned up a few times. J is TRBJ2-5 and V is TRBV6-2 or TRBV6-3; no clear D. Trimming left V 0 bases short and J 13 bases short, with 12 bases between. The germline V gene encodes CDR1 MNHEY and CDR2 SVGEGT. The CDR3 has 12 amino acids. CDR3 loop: CASSYSMAQAYF. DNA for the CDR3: TGTGCCAGCAGTTACTCGATGGCCCAGGCGTACTTC.

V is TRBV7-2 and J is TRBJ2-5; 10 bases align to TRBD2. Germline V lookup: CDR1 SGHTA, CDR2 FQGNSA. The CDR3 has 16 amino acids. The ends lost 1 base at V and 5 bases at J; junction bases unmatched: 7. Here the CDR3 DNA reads TGTGCCAGCAGCTTAGTTCCTAGCGGGAGCAGGGAGACCCAGTACTTC. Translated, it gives CASSLVPSGSRETQYF.

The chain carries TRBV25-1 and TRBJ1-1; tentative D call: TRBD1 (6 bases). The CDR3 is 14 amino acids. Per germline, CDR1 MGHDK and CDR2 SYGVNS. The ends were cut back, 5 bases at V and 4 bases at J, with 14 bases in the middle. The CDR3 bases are TGTGCCAGCAGTAAGGCAGGGGTAGGCACTGAAGCTTTCTTT. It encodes CASSKAGVGTEAFF.

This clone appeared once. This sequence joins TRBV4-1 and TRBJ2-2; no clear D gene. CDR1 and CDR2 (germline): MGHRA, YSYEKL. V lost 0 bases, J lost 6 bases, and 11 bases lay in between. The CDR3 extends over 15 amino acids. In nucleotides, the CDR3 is TGCGCCAGCAGCCAAGATACTCCCGTTTCCGGGGAGCTGTTTTTT. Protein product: CASSQDTPVSGELFF.

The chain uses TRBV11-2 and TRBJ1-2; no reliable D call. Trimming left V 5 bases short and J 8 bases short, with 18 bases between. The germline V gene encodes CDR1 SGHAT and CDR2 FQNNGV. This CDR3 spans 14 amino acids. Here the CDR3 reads CASSLLRRAKGYTF. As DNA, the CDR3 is TGTGCCAGCAGCCTACTCAGGAGGGCGAAGGGCTACACCTTC.

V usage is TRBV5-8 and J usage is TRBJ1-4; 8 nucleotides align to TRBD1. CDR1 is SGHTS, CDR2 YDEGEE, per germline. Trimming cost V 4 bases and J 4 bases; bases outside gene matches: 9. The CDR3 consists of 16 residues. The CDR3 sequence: CASSPLLRGLNEKLFF. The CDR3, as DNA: TGTGCCAGCAGCCCGTTACTCAGGGGGCTTAATGAAAAACTGTTTTTT.

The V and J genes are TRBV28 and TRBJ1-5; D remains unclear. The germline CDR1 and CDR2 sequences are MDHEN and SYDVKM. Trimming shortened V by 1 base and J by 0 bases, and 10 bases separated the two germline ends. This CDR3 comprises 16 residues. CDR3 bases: TGTGCCAGCAGTTTATCTGTCATCTATAGCAATCAGCCCCAGCATTTT. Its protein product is CASSLSVIYSNQPQHF.

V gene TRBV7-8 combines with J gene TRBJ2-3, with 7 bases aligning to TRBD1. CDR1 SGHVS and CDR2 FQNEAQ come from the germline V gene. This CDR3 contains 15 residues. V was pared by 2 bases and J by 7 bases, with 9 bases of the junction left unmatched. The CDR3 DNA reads TGTGCCAGCAGCTTACCCGGGACAGCCGGTTATACGCAGTATTTT. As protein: CASSLPGTAGYTQYF.

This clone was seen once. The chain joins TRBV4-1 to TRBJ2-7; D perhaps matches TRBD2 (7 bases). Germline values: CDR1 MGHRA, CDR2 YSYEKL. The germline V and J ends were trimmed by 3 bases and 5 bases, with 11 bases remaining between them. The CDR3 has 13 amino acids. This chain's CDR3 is CASSQGGLDEQYF. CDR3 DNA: TGCGCCAGCAGCCAGGGGGGGCTCGACGAGCAGTACTTC.

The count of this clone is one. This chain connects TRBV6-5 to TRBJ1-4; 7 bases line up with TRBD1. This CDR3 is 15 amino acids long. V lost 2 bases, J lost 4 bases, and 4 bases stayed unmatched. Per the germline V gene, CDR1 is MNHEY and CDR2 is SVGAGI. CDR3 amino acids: CASSYVTGSNEKLFF. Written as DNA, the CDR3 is TGTGCCAGCAGTTACGTGACAGGGAGTAATGAAAAACTGTTTTTT.

As DNA, the CDR3 is TGTGCCAGCAGTTCCTCCAAGTTGACAGGGCACTATGGCTACACCTTC. This gives the protein CASSSSKLTGHYGYTF. The rearrangement links TRBV27 to TRBJ1-2; 7 bases map to TRBD1. Unmatched junction bases numbered 11, after V lost 4 bases and J lost 3 bases. There are 16 residues in the CDR3. Germline CDR1 and CDR2: MNHEY and SMNVEV (reference sequence).

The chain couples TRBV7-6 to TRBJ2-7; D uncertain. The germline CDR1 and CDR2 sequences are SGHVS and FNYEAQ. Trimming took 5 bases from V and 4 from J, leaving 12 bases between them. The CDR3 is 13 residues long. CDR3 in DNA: TGTGCCAGCAGCCTCGGGTTCCTTTACGAGCAGTACTTC. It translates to CASSLGFLYEQYF. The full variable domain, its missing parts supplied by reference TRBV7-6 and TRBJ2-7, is GAGVSQSPRYKVTKRGQDVALRCDPISGHVSLYWYRQALGQGPEFLTYFNYEAQQDKSGLPNDRFSAERPEGSISTLTIQRTEQRDSAMYRCASSLGFLYEQYFGPGTRLTVT.

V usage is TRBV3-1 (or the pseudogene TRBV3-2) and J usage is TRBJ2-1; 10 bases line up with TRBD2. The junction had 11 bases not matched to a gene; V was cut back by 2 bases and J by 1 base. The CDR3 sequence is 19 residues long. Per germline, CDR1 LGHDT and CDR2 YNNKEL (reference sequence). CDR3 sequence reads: CASSQSQPETSGSYNEQFF. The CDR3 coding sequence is TGTGCCAGCAGCCAATCCCAACCGGAGACTAGCGGGTCCTACAATGAGCAGTTCTTC.

CDR3 nucleotides: TGTGCCAGCAGCCCAACAACGGAGGGGTGGACTGAAGCTTTCTTT. Its translation: CASSPTTEGWTEAFF. The genes are TRBV7-7 and TRBJ1-1; possible D gene TRBD1, 5 bases. Per the germline V gene, CDR1 is SSHAT and CDR2 is FNYEAQ (reference sequence). The CDR3 has 15 residues. The ends were cut back, 5 bases at V and 5 bases at J, with 18 bases in the middle.

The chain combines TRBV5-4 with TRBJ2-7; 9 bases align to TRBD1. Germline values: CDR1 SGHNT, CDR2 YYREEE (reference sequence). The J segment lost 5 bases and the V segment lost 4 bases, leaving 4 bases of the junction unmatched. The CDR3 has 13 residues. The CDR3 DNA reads TGTGCCAGCAGCCGACAGGGGGTAAACGAGCAGTACTTC. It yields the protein CASSRQGVNEQYF.

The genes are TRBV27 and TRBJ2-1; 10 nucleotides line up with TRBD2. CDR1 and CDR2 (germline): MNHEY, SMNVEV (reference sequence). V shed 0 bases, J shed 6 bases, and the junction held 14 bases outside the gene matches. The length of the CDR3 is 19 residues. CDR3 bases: TGTGCCAGCAGTTTATCCCCGAGACTCAGCGGGAGGGCCCGCAATGAGCAGTTCTTC. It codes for CASSLSPRLSGRARNEQFF.

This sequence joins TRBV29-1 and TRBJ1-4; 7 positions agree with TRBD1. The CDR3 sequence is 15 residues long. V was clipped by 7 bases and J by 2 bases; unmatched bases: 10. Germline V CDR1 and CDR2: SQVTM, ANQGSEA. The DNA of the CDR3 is TGCAGCGCAAAACCGACAGGGAGTACTAATGAAAAACTGTTTTTT. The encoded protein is CSAKPTGSTNEKLFF.